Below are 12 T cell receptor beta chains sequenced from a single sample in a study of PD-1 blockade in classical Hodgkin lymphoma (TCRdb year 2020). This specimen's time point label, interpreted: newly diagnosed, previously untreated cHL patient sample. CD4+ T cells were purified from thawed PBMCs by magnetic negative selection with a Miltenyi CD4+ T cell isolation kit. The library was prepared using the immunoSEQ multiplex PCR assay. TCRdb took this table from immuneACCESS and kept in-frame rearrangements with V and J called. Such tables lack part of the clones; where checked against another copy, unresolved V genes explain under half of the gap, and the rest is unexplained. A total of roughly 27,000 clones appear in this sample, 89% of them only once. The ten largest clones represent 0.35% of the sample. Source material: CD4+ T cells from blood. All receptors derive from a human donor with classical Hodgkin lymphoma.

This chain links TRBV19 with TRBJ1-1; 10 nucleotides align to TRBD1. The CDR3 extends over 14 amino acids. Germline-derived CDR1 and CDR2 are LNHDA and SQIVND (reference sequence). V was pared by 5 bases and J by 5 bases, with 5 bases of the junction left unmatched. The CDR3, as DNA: TGTGCCAGTAGTGTGACAGGGGGCGGAACTGAAGCTTTCTTT. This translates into CASSVTGGGTEAFF.

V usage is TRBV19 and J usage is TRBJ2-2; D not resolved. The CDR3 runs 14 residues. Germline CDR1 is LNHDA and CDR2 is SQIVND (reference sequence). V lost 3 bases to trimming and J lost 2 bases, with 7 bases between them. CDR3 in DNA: TGTGCCAGTAGTATTGGGTTAAACACCGGGGAGCTGTTTTTT. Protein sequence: CASSIGLNTGELFF. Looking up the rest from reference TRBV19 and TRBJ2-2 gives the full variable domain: DGGITQSPKYLFRKEGQNVTLSCEQNLNHDAMYWYRQDPGQGLRLIYYSQIVNDFQKGDIAEGYSVSREKKESFPLTVTSAQKNPTAFYLCASSIGLNTGELFFGEGSRLTVL.

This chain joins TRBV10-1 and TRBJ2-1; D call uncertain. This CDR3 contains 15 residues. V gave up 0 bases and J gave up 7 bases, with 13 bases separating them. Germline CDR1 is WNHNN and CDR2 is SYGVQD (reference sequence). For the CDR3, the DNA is TGCGCCAGCAGTGAGTCGCCCGGGTCGTGGAATGAGCAGTTCTTC. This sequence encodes CASSESPGSWNEQFF.

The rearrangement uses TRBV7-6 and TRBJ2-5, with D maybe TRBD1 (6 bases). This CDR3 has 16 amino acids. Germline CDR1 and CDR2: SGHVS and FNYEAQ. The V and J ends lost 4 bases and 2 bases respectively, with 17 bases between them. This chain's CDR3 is CASSSPATGVQETQYF. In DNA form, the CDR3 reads TGTGCCAGCAGCTCCCCGGCGACAGGAGTACAAGAGACCCAGTACTTC.

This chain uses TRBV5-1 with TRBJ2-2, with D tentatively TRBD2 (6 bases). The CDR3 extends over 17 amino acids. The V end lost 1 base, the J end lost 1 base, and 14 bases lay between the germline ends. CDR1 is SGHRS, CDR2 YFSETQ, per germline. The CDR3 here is CASSLYGGGLNTGELFF. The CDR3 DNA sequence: TGCGCCAGCAGCTTGTACGGGGGAGGACTGAACACCGGGGAGCTGTTTTTT.

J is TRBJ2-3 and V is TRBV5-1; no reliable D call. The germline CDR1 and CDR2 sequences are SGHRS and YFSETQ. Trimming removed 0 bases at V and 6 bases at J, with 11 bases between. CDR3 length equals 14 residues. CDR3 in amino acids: CASSLEGVSDTQYF. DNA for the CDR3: TGCGCCAGCAGCTTGGAGGGCGTGTCGGATACGCAGTATTTT.

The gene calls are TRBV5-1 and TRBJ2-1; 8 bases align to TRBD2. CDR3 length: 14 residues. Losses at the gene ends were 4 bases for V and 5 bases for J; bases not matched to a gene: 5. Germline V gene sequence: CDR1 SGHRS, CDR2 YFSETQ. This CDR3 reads CASSRGLGNNEQFF. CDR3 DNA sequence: TGCGCCAGCAGCAGGGGACTAGGAAACAATGAGCAGTTCTTC.

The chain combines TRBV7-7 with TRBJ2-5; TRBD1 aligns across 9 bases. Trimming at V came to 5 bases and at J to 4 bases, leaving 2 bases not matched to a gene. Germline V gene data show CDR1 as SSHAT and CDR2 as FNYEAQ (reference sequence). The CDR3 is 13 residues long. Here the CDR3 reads CASSGGQGETQYF. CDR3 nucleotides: TGTGCCAGCAGCGGGGGACAGGGAGAGACCCAGTACTTC.

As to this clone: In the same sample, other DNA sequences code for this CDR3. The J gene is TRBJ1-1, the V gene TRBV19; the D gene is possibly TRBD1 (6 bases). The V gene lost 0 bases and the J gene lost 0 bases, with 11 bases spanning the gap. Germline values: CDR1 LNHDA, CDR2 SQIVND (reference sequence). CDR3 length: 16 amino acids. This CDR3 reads CASSIDRGGLNTEAFF. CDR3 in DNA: TGTGCCAGTAGTATAGATCGTGGGGGGCTGAACACTGAAGCTTTCTTT. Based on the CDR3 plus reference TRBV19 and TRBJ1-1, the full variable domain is DGGITQSPKYLFRKEGQNVTLSCEQNLNHDAMYWYRQDPGQGLRLIYYSQIVNDFQKGDIAEGYSVSREKKESFPLTVTSAQKNPTAFYLCASSIDRGGLNTEAFFGQGTRLTVV.

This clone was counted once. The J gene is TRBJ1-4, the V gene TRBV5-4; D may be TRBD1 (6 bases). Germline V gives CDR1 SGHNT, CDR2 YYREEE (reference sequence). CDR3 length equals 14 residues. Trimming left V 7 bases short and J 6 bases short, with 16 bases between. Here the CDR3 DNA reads TGTGCCAGCGCAAGAGAGGCAGGGGATGAAAAACTGTTTTTT. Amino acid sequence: CASAREAGDEKLFF.

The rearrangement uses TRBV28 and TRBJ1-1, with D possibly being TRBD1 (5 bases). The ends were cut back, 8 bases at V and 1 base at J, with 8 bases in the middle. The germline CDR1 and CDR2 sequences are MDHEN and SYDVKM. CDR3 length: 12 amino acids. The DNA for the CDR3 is TGTGCCAGCGGGGGTGGGAACACTGAAGCTTTCTTT. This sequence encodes CASGGGNTEAFF.

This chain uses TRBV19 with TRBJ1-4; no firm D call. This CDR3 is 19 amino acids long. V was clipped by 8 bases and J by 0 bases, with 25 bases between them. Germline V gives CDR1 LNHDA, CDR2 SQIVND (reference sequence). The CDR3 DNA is TGTGCCAGTTGTAACCTGGGCCGAGGAATTTCAACAACTAATGAAAAACTGTTTTTT. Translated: CASCNLGRGISTTNEKLFF.